Each of the 22 T cell receptor beta chains below was sequenced from the same sample in a study of T cells in Graves' hyperthyroidism and ophthalmopathy. It was RNA transcripts that yielded the amplified TCR beta CDR3 regions. First-round RT-PCR with HTBI primers amplified the TCR CDR3 region. TCRdb re-derived calls from the multiplex PCR reads in MiXCR, one entry per CDR3 protein. This table holds approximately 400,000 distinct CDR3 sequences, 25% found once. Sequencing was performed on blood. These receptors were collected from a man aged 45 to 65 with Graves' hyperthyroidism.

This chain joins TRBV20-1 and TRBJ2-5, with a weak D call TRBD1 (5 bases). The CDR3 loop spans 13 amino acids. Germline lookup yields CDR1 DFQATT and CDR2 SNEGSKA (reference sequence). V was shortened by 6 bases and J by 7 bases, with 18 bases between the two germline ends. DNA of the CDR3: TGCAGTGCCCCGAGCAGGGAATTGGGGACCCAGTACTTC. Protein: CSAPSRELGTQYF.

This clonotype was counted ten times or more. The rearrangement uses TRBV7-6 and TRBJ2-7, with 7 positions matching TRBD2. Germline CDR1 SGHVS, CDR2 FNYEAQ. With V trimmed by 0 bases and J by 3 bases, 5 bases remained unmatched. The CDR3 totals 15 residues. The DNA of the CDR3 is TGTGCCAGCAGCTTAGCGCCCCTAGCGGACTACGAGCAGTACTTC. Amino acid sequence: CASSLAPLADYEQYF.

This clonotype was recorded a few times. The chain is built from TRBV12-3 or TRBV12-4 and TRBJ2-5; tentatively, D is TRBD1 or TRBD2 (6 bases each). The CDR3 has 16 residues. The V gene lost 2 bases and the J gene lost 0 bases, with 13 bases spanning the gap. The chain's CDR3 is CASSLSRGGHQETQYF. The CDR3 DNA reads as TGTGCCAGCAGTTTATCTAGAGGGGGGCACCAAGAGACCCAGTACTTC.

This chain connects TRBV20-1 to TRBJ1-1; TRBD1 is a possible D gene (6 bases). The CDR3 consists of 15 residues. V gave up 1 base and J gave up 3 bases, with 15 bases separating them. Per the germline V gene, CDR1 is DFQATT and CDR2 is SNEGSKA (reference sequence). For the CDR3, the DNA is TGCAGTGCTAGAGCGGGGGGGCGAGGGTACACTGAAGCTTTCTTT. Amino acid sequence: CSARAGGRGYTEAFF.

V is TRBV12-3 or TRBV12-4 and J is TRBJ2-2; D tentatively reads TRBD1 or TRBD2 (5 bases each). The CDR3 consists of 15 residues. The ends were cut back, 5 bases at V and 7 bases at J, with 17 bases in the middle. This CDR3 is CASSQGTGRIGELFF. DNA of the CDR3: TGTGCCAGCAGTCAAGGGACGGGTCGGATCGGGGAGCTGTTTTTT.

V and J are TRBV18 and TRBJ2-7, with 9 bases lining up with TRBD1. J was trimmed by 2 bases and V by 5 bases; bases with no gene match: 7. This CDR3 contains 15 residues. Germline V CDR1 and CDR2: KGHSH, LQKENI. In nucleotides, the CDR3 is TGTGCCAGCTCATTGGGACAGGGAATGACCTACGAGCAGTACTTC. Its translation is CASSLGQGMTYEQYF.

This clonotype has at least ten counts. The genes are TRBV29-1 and TRBJ1-1; D is undetermined. V dropped 7 bases and J dropped 3 bases, with 12 bases sitting between them. This CDR3 comprises 12 residues. CDR1 SQVTM and CDR2 ANQGSEA come from the germline V gene. The DNA of the CDR3 is TGCAGCGGTTTCGAGGCAGACACTGAAGCTTTCTTT. Protein product: CSGFEADTEAFF.

This clonotype was found a few times. At one end the junction does not follow the germline gene, possibly because of a read error. The V call is TRBV15, the J call TRBJ2-5, with D unclear. The germline gives CDR1 LNHNV, CDR2 YYDKDF (reference sequence). This CDR3 comprises 14 residues. CDR3 amino acids: CAASRVDGIETQYF. The CDR3 DNA follows: TGTGCCGCCAGCAGAGTTGACGGAATAGAGACCCAGTACTTC. Combining the CDR3 with reference TRBV15 and TRBJ2-5 gives the whole variable domain DAMVIQNPRYQVTQFGKPVTLSCSQTLNHNVMYWYQQKSSQAPKLLFHYYDKDFNNEADTPDNFQSRRPNTSFCFLDIRSPGLGDTAMYLCAASRVDGIETQYFGPGTRLLVL.

This clonotype was seen a few times. The chain joins TRBV28 to TRBJ2-3, with TRBD2 matching 8 bases. This CDR3 has 20 residues. The V and J ends lost 4 bases and 0 bases, in that order; junction bases with no gene match: 18. Germline CDR1 reads MDHEN; CDR2 reads SYDVKM. CDR3 in amino acids: CASSWEGLTLAETSTDTQYF. The CDR3, as DNA: TGTGCCAGCAGTTGGGAGGGGCTGACACTAGCGGAGACTAGCACAGATACGCAGTATTTT. Using reference TRBV28 and TRBJ2-3 for the parts outside the CDR3, the full variable domain is DVKVTQSSRYLVKRTGEKVFLECVQDMDHENMFWYRQDPGLGLRLIYFSYDVKMKEKGDIPEGYSVSREKKERFSLILESASTNQTSMYLCASSWEGLTLAETSTDTQYFGPGTRLTVL.

This clonotype has just a few counts. The V and J genes are TRBV19 and TRBJ1-2; a possible D gene is TRBD1 (6 bases). This CDR3 has 16 amino acids. V was trimmed by 3 bases and J by 7 bases, leaving 21 bases between them. Germline loops: CDR1 LNHDA, CDR2 SQIVND (reference sequence). The DNA for the CDR3 is TGTGCCAGTAGTATGGGGGCCAACAGGGAGGTAATTGGCTACACCTTC. It is translated as CASSMGANREVIGYTF.

The V and J genes are TRBV5-1 and TRBJ2-7; D unresolved. The germline gives CDR1 SGHRS, CDR2 YFSETQ. The CDR3 length is 13 residues. V lost 6 bases, J lost 3 bases, and 13 bases lay in between. The CDR3 sequence is CASKAEMGYEQYF. The CDR3 nucleotides are TGCGCCAGCAAGGCTGAAATGGGCTACGAGCAGTACTTC.

V gene TRBV29-1 combines with J gene TRBJ1-1, with a possible D match to TRBD1 (5 bases). CDR3 length: 12 residues. Germline loops: CDR1 SQVTM, CDR2 ANQGSEA. The CDR3 spells CSGGNMNTEAFF. In DNA form, the CDR3 reads TGCTCGGGGGGAAACATGAACACTGAAGCTTTCTTT.

This clonotype showed up many times. The chain combines TRBV7-2 with TRBJ2-7, with 8 positions matching TRBD2. With 5 bases clipped from V and 2 bases from J, the junction kept 5 bases outside the gene matches. The CDR3 has 14 amino acids. Germline loops: CDR1 SGHTA, CDR2 FQGNSA. CDR3 in amino acids: CASSRPGLAYEQYF. For the CDR3, the DNA is TGTGCCAGCAGCCGACCGGGACTAGCCTACGAGCAGTACTTC.

The chain has TRBV20-1 and TRBJ2-5; 10 bases fit TRBD1. Unmatched junction bases numbered 5, after V lost 5 bases and J lost 5 bases. The CDR3 runs to 13 residues. CDR1 is DFQATT, CDR2 SNEGSKA, per germline (reference sequence). DNA for the CDR3: TGCAGTGCTGGGACAGGGGTTGGGGAGACCCAGTACTTC. It codes for CSAGTGVGETQYF.

J is TRBJ2-3 and V is TRBV29-1; 7 nucleotides line up with TRBD2. Germline CDR1 is SQVTM and CDR2 is ANQGSEA. The CDR3 has 14 amino acids. After removal of 3 bases from V and 2 bases from J, the junction contained 5 bases not matched to a gene. The CDR3 nucleotides read TGCAGCGTTGAGAGGGACTATCACACAGATACGCAGTATTTT. Translating it yields CSVERDYHTDTQYF.

Only a few counts were recorded for this clonotype. V usage is TRBV27 and J usage is TRBJ1-5, with no clear D. V was cut by 1 base and J by 4 bases, with 11 bases left in between. Germline V CDR1 and CDR2: MNHEY, SMNVEV (reference sequence). This CDR3 contains 15 residues. CDR3 protein: CASSLLAAANQPQHF. DNA of the CDR3: TGTGCCAGCAGTTTATTGGCAGCAGCTAATCAGCCCCAGCATTTT.

This clonotype came up many times. V and J are TRBV3-1 and TRBJ2-1, with D unresolved. The CDR3 contains 17 residues. V was trimmed by 0 bases and J by 1 base, leaving 13 bases between them. Germline V gene lookup returns CDR1 LGHDT and CDR2 YNNKEL (reference sequence). The CDR3 sequence: CASSQDPSSRSYNEQFF. In DNA form, the CDR3 reads TGTGCCAGCAGCCAAGATCCGTCAAGCCGTTCCTACAATGAGCAGTTCTTC.

In its sample, this clonotype was seen many times. V is TRBV3-1 and J is TRBJ1-5; a possible D gene is TRBD1 (6 bases). V lost 2 bases to trimming and J lost 6 bases, with 11 bases between them. The CDR3 runs 14 residues. Looked up from germline, CDR1 is LGHDT and CDR2 is YNNKEL (reference sequence). In DNA, the CDR3 is TGTGCCAGCAGCCAATATAGGGGGATTCAGCCCCAGCATTTT. The encoded protein is CASSQYRGIQPQHF.

This clonotype was observed a few times. The chain uses TRBV9 and TRBJ2-1; 10 bases agree with TRBD2. The V gene end was trimmed by 3 bases and the J gene end by 4 bases; junction bases not matched to a gene: 4. Germline V CDR1 and CDR2: SGDLS, YYNGEE. The CDR3 loop spans 15 amino acids. CDR3 amino acids: CASSASGRDYNEQFF. The DNA of the CDR3 is TGTGCCAGCAGCGCGAGCGGGAGGGATTACAATGAGCAGTTCTTC. Using reference TRBV9 and TRBJ2-1 for the parts outside the CDR3, the full variable domain is DSGVTQTPKHLITATGQRVTLRCSPRSGDLSVYWYQQSLDQGLQFLIQYYNGEERAKGNILERFSAQQFPDLHSELNLSSLELGDSALYFCASSASGRDYNEQFFGPGTRLTVL.

The chain employs TRBV14 and TRBJ1-1, with D uncertain. The CDR3 extends over 14 amino acids. Germline assignment: CDR1 SGHDN and CDR2 FVKESK. Trimming pared 4 bases from V and 6 bases from J, leaving 15 bases between. The CDR3 is CASSRTGHGAEAFF. CDR3 nucleotides: TGTGCCAGCAGCCGAACCGGCCACGGCGCTGAAGCTTTCTTT.

This clonotype occurred a few times. The genes are TRBV7-9 and TRBJ2-3; D gene uncertain. The CDR3 is made up of 14 amino acids. CDR1 is SEHNR, CDR2 FQNEAQ, per germline (reference sequence). V lost 3 bases and J lost 4, with 11 bases in between. The CDR3 is CASSLMGGADTQYF. The CDR3 bases are TGTGCCAGCAGCTTGATGGGCGGTGCAGATACGCAGTATTTT.

J is TRBJ2-1 and V is TRBV14; D might be TRBD1 (6 bases). Germline V gives CDR1 SGHDN, CDR2 FVKESK. V was shortened by 5 bases and J by 9 bases, with 14 bases between the two germline ends. The CDR3 is made up of 13 amino acids. The CDR3 DNA is TGTGCCAGCAGCTCTTTCAGGGGCAGTGAGCAGTTCTTC. Its translation: CASSSFRGSEQFF.